This passage covers 27 T cell receptor beta chains from one sample sequenced in a study of human T cells and chemical hapten exposure. One entry per CDR3 protein results from TCRdb running MiXCR on the RACE reads. There are fewer than 200,000 distinct CDR3 sequences in the sample; around 22% occur only once, and less than 7% lies in the top ten. Time point in this sample: patch test 1, 2 weeks after DPC sensitization. Stated treatment: therapeutic diphenylcyclopropenone sensitization with weekly scalp DPC. The sample consisted of whole blood, taken in connection with sensitization to the hapten diphenylcyclopropenone (DPC). The receptors originated from a woman between 50 and 59 years old with alopecia areata. Some clones in this sample may be carry-over from other donors' samples.

The V and J genes are TRBV27 and TRBJ2-7; D perhaps matches TRBD2 (6 bases). V lost 6 bases to trimming and J lost 5 bases, with 14 bases between them. Looked up from germline, CDR1 is MNHEY and CDR2 is SMNVEV (reference sequence). The CDR3 spans 13 residues. The CDR3 sequence: CASRRLASHEQYF. In DNA, the CDR3 is TGTGCCAGCAGGCGGCTAGCGTCCCACGAGCAGTACTTC.

The CDR3, as DNA: TGCGCCAGCAGACTGGACAGGAGAAGCAATCAGCCCCAGCATTTT. This translates into CASRLDRRSNQPQHF. The chain combines TRBV5-1 with TRBJ1-5; the match to TRBD1 covers 7 bases. The junction had 6 bases not matched to a gene; V was cut back by 5 bases and J by 1 base. This CDR3 is 15 amino acids long. Germline lookup yields CDR1 SGHRS and CDR2 YFSETQ.

The rearrangement links TRBV9 to TRBJ1-3; the D is unclear. The CDR3 runs to 15 residues. The V end was cut by 2 bases, the J end by 0 bases, with 9 bases between. Germline assignment: CDR1 SGDLS and CDR2 YYNGEE. The chain's CDR3 is CASSVGPHSGNTIYF. Here the CDR3 DNA reads TGTGCCAGCAGCGTTGGCCCGCACTCTGGAAACACCATATATTTT.

The chain is built from TRBV6-6 and TRBJ2-2; D is possibly TRBD1 (6 bases). V shed 2 bases and J shed 7 bases, with 17 bases lying between them. The CDR3 extends over 16 amino acids. CDR1 is MNHNY, CDR2 SVGAGI, per germline (reference sequence). The CDR3 coding sequence is TGTGCCAGCAGTTACGGCGGGCAGGGGAAGGGCGGGGAGCTGTTTTTT. Protein sequence: CASSYGGQGKGGELFF.

This clonotype has only a few counts. The V and J genes are TRBV6-5 and TRBJ1-2; no clear D gene. This CDR3 is 14 amino acids long. The V gene's germline CDR1 is MNHEY and CDR2 SVGAGI. V was cut by 1 base and J by 7 bases, with 13 bases left in between. The CDR3 reads CASSYLGMTGGYTF. CDR3 sequence (DNA): TGTGCCAGCAGTTACTTGGGGATGACTGGTGGCTACACCTTC.

The chain combines TRBV20-1 with TRBJ1-1; D might be TRBD1 (5 bases). Deletions cut 6 bases from V and 4 bases from J, with 18 bases between. Germline V lookup: CDR1 DFQATT, CDR2 SNEGSKA (reference sequence). The CDR3 consists of 14 residues. The chain's CDR3 is CSAHSQGAGTEAFF. The CDR3, as DNA: TGCAGTGCCCACTCGCAAGGGGCGGGCACTGAAGCTTTCTTT.

In this sample, this clonotype turned up once. The rearrangement joins TRBV27 to TRBJ2-3; D is ambiguous. The CDR3 covers 13 residues. Trimming stripped 6 bases from V and 2 bases from J, with 9 bases between. In germline, CDR1 is MNHEY, CDR2 SMNVEV (reference sequence). The CDR3 DNA is TGTGCCAGCAGCCGGCTTGACACAGATACGCAGTATTTT. Translation: CASSRLDTDTQYF.

This chain links TRBV9 with TRBJ2-7; 10 bases align to TRBD2. This CDR3 contains 17 residues. Germline V gene lookup returns CDR1 SGDLS and CDR2 YYNGEE. Trimming cost V 1 base and J 0 bases; bases outside gene matches: 7. Here the CDR3 DNA reads TGTGCCAGCAGCGTATCTAGCGGGAGTGTGAGCTCCTACGAGCAGTACTTC. It translates to CASSVSSGSVSSYEQYF.

This clonotype was counted only a few times. The chain combines TRBV9 with TRBJ2-7; tentatively, D is TRBD2 (6 bases). The V end was cut by 0 bases, the J end by 3 bases, with 13 bases between. The germline CDR1 and CDR2 sequences are SGDLS and YYNGEE. This CDR3 spans 15 amino acids. The CDR3: CASSVGGVGGYEQYF. CDR3 nucleotide sequence: TGTGCCAGCAGCGTAGGGGGCGTGGGGGGCTACGAGCAGTACTTC.

This clonotype was counted only a few times. V usage is TRBV20-1 and J usage is TRBJ2-1, with a tentative D call TRBD2 (5 bases). V shed 5 bases and J shed 0 bases, with 11 bases lying between them. This CDR3 contains 14 residues. CDR1 is DFQATT, CDR2 SNEGSKA, per germline (reference sequence). The CDR3 region has the DNA TGCAGTGCTCATAAAGCGGCCTCCTACAATGAGCAGTTCTTC. Its protein product is CSAHKAASYNEQFF.

This clonotype was observed at least ten times. The rearrangement joins TRBV4-2 to TRBJ2-1, with 16 positions matching TRBD2. The CDR3 length is 18 residues. Germline assignment: CDR1 LGHNA and CDR2 YNFKEQ. The V segment lost 1 base and the J segment 4 bases; nucleotides outside the gene matches: 4. CDR3 protein: CASSQAPGLAGGYNEQFF. CDR3 nucleotide sequence: TGTGCCAGCAGCCAAGCCCCGGGACTAGCGGGAGGGTACAATGAGCAGTTCTTC.

This clonotype appeared a few times. The V call is TRBV7-2, the J call TRBJ1-1; 12 bases agree with TRBD1. This CDR3 contains 13 residues. Germline assignment: CDR1 SGHTA and CDR2 FQGNSA. V lost 6 bases, J lost 8 bases, and 4 bases stayed unmatched. CDR3 region: CASSRDRGREAFF. The CDR3 nucleotides read TGTGCCAGCAGTCGGGACAGGGGGCGAGAAGCTTTCTTT.

At least ten counts were recorded for this clonotype. V usage is TRBV7-9 and J usage is TRBJ1-1, with TRBD1 as a possible D gene (5 bases). This CDR3 spans 11 amino acids. The V end lost 8 bases, the J end lost 8 bases, and 12 bases lay between the germline ends. Germline CDR1 SEHNR, CDR2 FQNEAQ (reference sequence). The CDR3 coding sequence is TGTGCCAGCTCACCGGGGACCGAAGCTTTCTTT. Residues: CASSPGTEAFF.

This clonotype was picked up one time. The CDR3 spells CASSSGAQIEAFF. For the CDR3, the DNA is TGTGCCAGCAGCTCCGGGGCACAAATTGAAGCTTTCTTT. The V call is TRBV7-9, the J call TRBJ1-1, with a possible D match to TRBD1 (5 bases). The CDR3 covers 13 residues. The germline CDR1 and CDR2 sequences are SEHNR and FQNEAQ (reference sequence). V was shortened by 4 bases and J by 7 bases, with 13 bases between the two germline ends.

The chain couples TRBV5-1 to TRBJ1-1; TRBD1 matches at 7 bases. Germline V lookup: CDR1 SGHRS, CDR2 YFSETQ. The V gene end was trimmed by 6 bases and the J gene end by 5 bases; junction bases not matched to a gene: 10. The CDR3 loop spans 14 amino acids. The CDR3 is CASNQGGGWTEAFF. CDR3 in DNA: TGCGCCAGCAACCAGGGGGGGGGTTGGACTGAAGCTTTCTTT. Full variable domain (outside the CDR3, taken from reference TRBV5-1 and TRBJ1-1): KAGVTQTPRYLIKTRGQQVTLSCSPISGHRSVSWYQQTPGQGLQFLFEYFSETQRNKGNFPGRFSGRQFSNSRSEMNVSTLELGDSALYLCASNQGGGWTEAFFGQGTRLTVV.

This chain joins TRBV4-1 and TRBJ2-4; 8 bases agree with TRBD2. There are 18 residues in the CDR3. The ends lost 0 bases at V and 0 bases at J; junction bases unmatched: 7. Germline V gene lookup returns CDR1 MGHRA and CDR2 YSYEKL. The CDR3 spells CASSQDGPSGRAKNIQYF. The CDR3 coding sequence is TGCGCCAGCAGCCAAGACGGGCCTAGCGGGCGAGCCAAAAACATTCAGTACTTC.

This clonotype turned up a few times. The chain carries TRBV11-1 and TRBJ1-1; D gene uncertain. Germline V lookup: CDR1 SGHAT, CDR2 FQDESV (reference sequence). The V gene lost 5 bases and the J gene lost 1 base, with 11 bases spanning the gap. The CDR3 spans 14 residues. Written as DNA, the CDR3 is TGTGCCAGCAGCCTACGGGAGCCGAACACTGAAGCTTTCTTT. Encoded protein: CASSLREPNTEAFF.

This clonotype was picked up a small number of times. The V gene is TRBV7-9, the J gene TRBJ1-1; TRBD1 aligns across 9 bases. Germline lookup yields CDR1 SEHNR and CDR2 FQNEAQ (reference sequence). V shed 5 bases, J shed 5 bases, and the junction held 6 bases outside the gene matches. CDR3 length: 14 amino acids. The CDR3 bases are TGTGCCAGCAGCCCTGTGACAGGGGGAACTGAAGCTTTCTTT. Its translation: CASSPVTGGTEAFF.

The chain couples TRBV20-1 to TRBJ2-7; 10 bases align to TRBD2. Losses at the gene ends were 2 bases for V and 3 bases for J; bases not matched to a gene: 10. The CDR3 is 16 amino acids. CDR1 DFQATT and CDR2 SNEGSKA come from the germline V gene (reference sequence). The CDR3 DNA reads TGCAGTGCTAGATCACCATTAGCGGGAGGACTCTACGAGCAGTACTTC. It codes for CSARSPLAGGLYEQYF.

Only a few counts were recorded for this clonotype. The chain recombines TRBV20-1 with TRBJ2-1; 10 nucleotides line up with TRBD2. J was trimmed by 5 bases and V by 1 base; bases with no gene match: 17. The CDR3 is made up of 19 amino acids. Germline CDR1 DFQATT, CDR2 SNEGSKA (reference sequence). The CDR3 reads CSARGGGGLAGGIDNEQFF. The CDR3, as DNA: TGCAGTGCTAGAGGCGGGGGGGGGTTAGCGGGAGGCATCGACAATGAGCAGTTCTTC.

There are a few counts of this clonotype. This chain connects TRBV13 to TRBJ1-3, with D possibly matching TRBD1 (5 bases). V lost 2 bases to trimming and J lost 4 bases, with 12 bases between them. Germline CDR1 PRHDT, CDR2 FYEKMQ (reference sequence). CDR3 size: 15 residues. This chain's CDR3 is CASSLLTGGGNTIYF. In nucleotides, the CDR3 is TGTGCCAGCAGCTTACTTACAGGCGGGGGAAACACCATATATTTT.

This clonotype was detected a few times. The V call is TRBV5-1, the J call TRBJ1-3; D uncertain. There are 14 residues in the CDR3. Germline V gene sequence: CDR1 SGHRS, CDR2 YFSETQ. The ends were cut back, 0 bases at V and 0 bases at J, with 4 bases in the middle. CDR3 protein: CASSLDFSGNTIYF. As DNA, the CDR3 is TGCGCCAGCAGCTTGGATTTCTCTGGAAACACCATATATTTT. The entire variable domain, with the rest obtained from reference TRBV5-1 and TRBJ1-3, is as follows: KAGVTQTPRYLIKTRGQQVTLSCSPISGHRSVSWYQQTPGQGLQFLFEYFSETQRNKGNFPGRFSGRQFSNSRSEMNVSTLELGDSALYLCASSLDFSGNTIYFGEGSWLTVV.

In its sample, this clonotype was seen a few times. V usage is TRBV7-3 and J usage is TRBJ2-7, with D unresolved. This CDR3 contains 18 residues. Trimming pared 3 bases from V and 2 bases from J, leaving 23 bases between. CDR1 is SGHTA, CDR2 FQGTGA, per germline. The CDR3 bases are TGTGCCAGCAGCTTTGCACCACCGGACGCGACCGCAGCCTACGAGCAGTACTTC. Protein: CASSFAPPDATAAYEQYF.

The genes are TRBV20-1 and TRBJ1-5, with unresolved D. V lost 0 bases to trimming and J lost 7 bases, with 22 bases between them. Germline CDR1 reads DFQATT; CDR2 reads SNEGSKA (reference sequence). The CDR3 has 17 residues. The CDR3 DNA reads as TGCAGTGCTAGAGATCGGGTTGGGGTCCTCTCCCCGCAGCCCCAGCATTTT. Its protein product is CSARDRVGVLSPQPQHF.

This clonotype was detected ten times or more. Germline is not matched at one junction end, which may reflect a read error. V usage is TRBV7-2 and J usage is TRBJ1-1; D is uncertain. CDR3 length: 12 amino acids. The V gene's germline CDR1 is SGHTA and CDR2 FQGNSA. The CDR3 loop is CASSLVNTEAFF. The CDR3 DNA reads TGTGCCAGCAGTTTAGTGAACACTGAAGCTTTCTTT.

The gene calls are TRBV5-1 and TRBJ1-3; the D gene is possibly TRBD1 (5 bases). The CDR3 is made up of 12 amino acids. Deletions cut 4 bases from V and 7 bases from J, with 9 bases between. Germline V gene sequence: CDR1 SGHRS, CDR2 YFSETQ. The CDR3 DNA reads TGCGCCAGCAGCCTGGAGGGGAACACCATATATTTT. Protein product: CASSLEGNTIYF. The whole variable domain, filled in from reference TRBV5-1 and TRBJ1-3, reads KAGVTQTPRYLIKTRGQQVTLSCSPISGHRSVSWYQQTPGQGLQFLFEYFSETQRNKGNFPGRFSGRQFSNSRSEMNVSTLELGDSALYLCASSLEGNTIYFGEGSWLTVV.

This chain links TRBV6-2 or TRBV6-3 with TRBJ2-1; 7 bases match TRBD2. Looked up from germline, CDR1 is MNHEY and CDR2 is SVGEGT. The CDR3 runs to 14 residues. V trimming: 6 bases; J trimming: 1 base; junction bases outside the gene matches: 3. The CDR3 DNA is TGTGCCAGCAGCCAAGCGGGGTCCTACAATGAGCAGTTCTTC. Its translation is CASSQAGSYNEQFF.